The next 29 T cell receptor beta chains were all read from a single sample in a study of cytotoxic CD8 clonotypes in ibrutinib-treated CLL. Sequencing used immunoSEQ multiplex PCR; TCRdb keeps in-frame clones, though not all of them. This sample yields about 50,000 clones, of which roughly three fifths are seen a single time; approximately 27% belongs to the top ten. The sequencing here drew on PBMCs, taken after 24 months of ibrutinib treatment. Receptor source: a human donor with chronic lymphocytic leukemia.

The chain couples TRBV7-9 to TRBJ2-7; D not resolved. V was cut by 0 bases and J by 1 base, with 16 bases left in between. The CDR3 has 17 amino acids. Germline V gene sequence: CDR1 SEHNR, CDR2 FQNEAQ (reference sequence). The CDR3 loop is CASSLAKSAAPSYEQYF. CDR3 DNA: TGTGCCAGCAGCTTAGCGAAATCGGCGGCACCTTCCTACGAGCAGTACTTC.

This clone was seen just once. The chain's CDR3 is CSVEGVRLNTEAFF. The CDR3 coding sequence is TGCAGCGTTGAGGGAGTCAGATTGAACACTGAAGCTTTCTTT. V and J are TRBV29-1 and TRBJ1-1; D is uncertain. CDR3 size: 14 residues. The V end was cut by 3 bases, the J end by 0 bases, with 11 bases between. From germline, CDR1 is SQVTM and CDR2 ANQGSEA. The complete variable domain, with remaining parts taken from reference TRBV29-1 and TRBJ1-1, reads SAVISQKPSRDICQRGTSLTIQCQVDSQVTMMFWYRQQPGQSLTLIATANQGSEATYESGFVIDKFPISRPNLTFSTLTVSNMSPEDSSIYLCSVEGVRLNTEAFFGQGTRLTVV.

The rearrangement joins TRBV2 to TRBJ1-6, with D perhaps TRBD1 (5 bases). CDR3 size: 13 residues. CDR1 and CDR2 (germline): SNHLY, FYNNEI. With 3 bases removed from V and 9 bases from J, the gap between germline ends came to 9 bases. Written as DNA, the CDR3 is TGTGCCAGCAGTGAGATTAGGGGTTCACCCCTCCACTTT. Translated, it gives CASSEIRGSPLHF. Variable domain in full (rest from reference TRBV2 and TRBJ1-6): EPEVTQTPSHQVTQMGQEVILRCVPISNHLYFYWYRQILGQKVEFLVSFYNNEISEKSEIFDDQFSVERPDGSNFTLKIRSTKLEDSAMYFCASSEIRGSPLHFGNGTRLTVT.

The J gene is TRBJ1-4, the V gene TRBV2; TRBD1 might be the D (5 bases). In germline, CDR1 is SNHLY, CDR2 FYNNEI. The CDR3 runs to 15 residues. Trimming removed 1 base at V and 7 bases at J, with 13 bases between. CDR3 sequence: CASSEGAGSGEKLFF. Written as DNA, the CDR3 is TGTGCCAGCAGTGAAGGGGCAGGGTCTGGTGAAAAACTGTTTTTT.

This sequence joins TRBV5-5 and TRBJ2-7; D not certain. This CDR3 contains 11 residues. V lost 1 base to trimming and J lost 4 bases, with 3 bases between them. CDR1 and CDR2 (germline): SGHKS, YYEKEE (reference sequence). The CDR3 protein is CASSLRYEQYF. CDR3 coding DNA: TGTGCCAGCAGCTTGCGGTACGAGCAGTACTTC.

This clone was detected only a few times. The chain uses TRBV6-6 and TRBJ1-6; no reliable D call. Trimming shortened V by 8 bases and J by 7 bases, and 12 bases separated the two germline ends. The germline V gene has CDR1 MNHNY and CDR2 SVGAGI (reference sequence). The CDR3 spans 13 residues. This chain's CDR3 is CASSGSLNSPLHF. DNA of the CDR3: TGTGCCAGCTCCGGGTCTTTAAATTCACCCCTCCACTTT.

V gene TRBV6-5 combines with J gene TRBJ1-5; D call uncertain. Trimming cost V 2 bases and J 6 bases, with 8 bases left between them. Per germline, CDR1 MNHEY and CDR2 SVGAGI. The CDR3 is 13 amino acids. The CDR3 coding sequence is TGTGCCAGCAGTTACAGGGAAGGTCAGCCCCAGCATTTT. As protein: CASSYREGQPQHF.

The CDR3 sequence: CSVGPDRLEQFF. The CDR3 DNA follows: TGCAGCGTTGGCCCTGACAGGTTAGAGCAGTTCTTC. The V call is TRBV29-1, the J call TRBJ2-1, with a weak D call TRBD1 (6 bases). CDR3 length equals 12 residues. Trimming removed 4 bases from V and 10 bases from J, with 14 bases in between. Germline V gene sequence: CDR1 SQVTM, CDR2 ANQGSEA.

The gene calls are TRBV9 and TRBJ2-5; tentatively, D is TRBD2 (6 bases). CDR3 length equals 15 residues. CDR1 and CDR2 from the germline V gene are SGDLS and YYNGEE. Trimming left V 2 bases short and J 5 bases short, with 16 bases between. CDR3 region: CASSVRDGLRETQYF. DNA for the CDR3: TGTGCCAGCAGCGTGCGGGACGGACTTAGGGAGACCCAGTACTTC.

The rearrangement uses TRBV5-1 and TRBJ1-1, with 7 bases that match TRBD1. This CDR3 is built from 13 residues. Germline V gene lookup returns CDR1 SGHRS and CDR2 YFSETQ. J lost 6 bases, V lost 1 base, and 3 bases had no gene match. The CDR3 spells CASSLNRGPEAFF. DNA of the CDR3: TGCGCCAGCAGCTTGAACAGGGGCCCTGAAGCTTTCTTT.

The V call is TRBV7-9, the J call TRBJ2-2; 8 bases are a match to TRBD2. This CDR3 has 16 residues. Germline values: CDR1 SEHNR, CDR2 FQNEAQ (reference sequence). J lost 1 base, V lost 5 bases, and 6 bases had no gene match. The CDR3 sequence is CASSPRLAGNTGELFF. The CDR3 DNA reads TGTGCCAGCAGCCCTCGTCTAGCGGGGAACACCGGGGAGCTGTTTTTT.

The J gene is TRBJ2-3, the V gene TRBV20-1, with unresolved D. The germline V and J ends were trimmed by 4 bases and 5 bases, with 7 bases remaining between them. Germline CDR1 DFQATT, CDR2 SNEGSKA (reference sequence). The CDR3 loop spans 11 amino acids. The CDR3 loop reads CSATRIDTQYF. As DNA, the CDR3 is TGCAGTGCTACCAGAATAGATACGCAGTATTTT.

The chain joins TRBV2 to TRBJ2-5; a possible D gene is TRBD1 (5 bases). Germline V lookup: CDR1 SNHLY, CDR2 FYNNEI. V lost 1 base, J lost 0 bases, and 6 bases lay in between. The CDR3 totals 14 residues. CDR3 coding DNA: TGTGCCAGCAGTGAAGGACAGTACCAAGAGACCCAGTACTTC. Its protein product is CASSEGQYQETQYF. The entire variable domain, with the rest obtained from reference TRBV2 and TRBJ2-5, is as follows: EPEVTQTPSHQVTQMGQEVILRCVPISNHLYFYWYRQILGQKVEFLVSFYNNEISEKSEIFDDQFSVERPDGSNFTLKIRSTKLEDSAMYFCASSEGQYQETQYFGPGTRLLVL.

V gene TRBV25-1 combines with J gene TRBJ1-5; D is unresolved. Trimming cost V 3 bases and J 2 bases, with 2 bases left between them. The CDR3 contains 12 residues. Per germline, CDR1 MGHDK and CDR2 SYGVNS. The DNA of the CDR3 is TGTGCCAGCAGTGAGGGCAATCAGCCCCAGCATTTT. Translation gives CASSEGNQPQHF.

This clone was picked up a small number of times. The CDR3 bases are TGCAGCGTTGTGAAGGGGGGATACGACTATGGCTACACCTTC. Amino acid sequence: CSVVKGGYDYGYTF. V and J are TRBV29-1 and TRBJ1-2; tentative D call: TRBD1 (6 bases). The germline gives CDR1 SQVTM, CDR2 ANQGSEA. The V gene lost 4 bases and the J gene lost 3 bases, with 15 bases spanning the gap. This CDR3 spans 14 amino acids.

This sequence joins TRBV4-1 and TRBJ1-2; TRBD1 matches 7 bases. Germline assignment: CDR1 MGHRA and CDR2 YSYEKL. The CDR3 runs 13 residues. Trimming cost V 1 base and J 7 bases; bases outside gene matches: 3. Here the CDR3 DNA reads TGCGCCAGCAGCCAAGCCCAGGGGGGTGGCTACACCTTC. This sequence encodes CASSQAQGGGYTF.

CDR3 region: CASSLNAGTADSPLHF. The CDR3, as DNA: TGCGCCAGCAGCTTGAACGCAGGGACAGCGGATTCACCCCTCCACTTT. The chain links TRBV5-1 to TRBJ1-6, with 7 bases fitting TRBD1. The J segment lost 8 bases and the V segment lost 1 base, leaving 9 bases of the junction unmatched. This CDR3 contains 16 residues. Looked up from germline, CDR1 is SGHRS and CDR2 is YFSETQ.

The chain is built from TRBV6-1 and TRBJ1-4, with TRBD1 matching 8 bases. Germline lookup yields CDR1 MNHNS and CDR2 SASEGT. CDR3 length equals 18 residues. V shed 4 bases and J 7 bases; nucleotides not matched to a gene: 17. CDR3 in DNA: TGTGCCAGCAGTGGTCACCTCGGAGACAGGGGCCAGGGTGAAAAACTGTTTTTT. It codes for CASSGHLGDRGQGEKLFF.

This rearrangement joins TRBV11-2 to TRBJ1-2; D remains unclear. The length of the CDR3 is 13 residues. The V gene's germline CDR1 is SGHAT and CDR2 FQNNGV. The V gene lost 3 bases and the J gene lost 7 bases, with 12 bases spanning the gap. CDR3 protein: CASSLKDMSGYTF. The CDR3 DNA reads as TGTGCCAGCAGCTTGAAAGATATGAGTGGCTACACCTTC. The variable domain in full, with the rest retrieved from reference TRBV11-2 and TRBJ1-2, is EAGVAQSPRYKIIEKRQSVAFWCNPISGHATLYWYQQILGQGPKLLIQFQNNGVVDDSQLPKDRFSAERLKGVDSTLKIQPAKLEDSAVYLCASSLKDMSGYTFGSGTRLTVV.

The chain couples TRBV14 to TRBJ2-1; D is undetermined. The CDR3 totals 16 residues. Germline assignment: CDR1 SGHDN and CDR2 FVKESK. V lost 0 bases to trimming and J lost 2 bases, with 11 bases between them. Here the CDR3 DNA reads TGTGCCAGCAGCCAAGATCGGGTTTTCACCTACAATGAGCAGTTCTTC. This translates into CASSQDRVFTYNEQFF. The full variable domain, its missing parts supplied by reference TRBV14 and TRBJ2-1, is EAGVTQFPSHSVIEKGQTVTLRCDPISGHDNLYWYRRVMGKEIKFLLHFVKESKQDESGMPNNRFLAERTGGTYSTLKVQPAELEDSGVYFCASSQDRVFTYNEQFFGPGTRLTVL.

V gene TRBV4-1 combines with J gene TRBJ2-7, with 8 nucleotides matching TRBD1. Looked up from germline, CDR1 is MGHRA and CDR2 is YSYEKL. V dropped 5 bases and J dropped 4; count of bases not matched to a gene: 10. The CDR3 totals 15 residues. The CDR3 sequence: CASSFGQGEGYEQYF. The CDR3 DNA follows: TGCGCCAGCAGCTTTGGACAGGGCGAAGGATACGAGCAGTACTTC.

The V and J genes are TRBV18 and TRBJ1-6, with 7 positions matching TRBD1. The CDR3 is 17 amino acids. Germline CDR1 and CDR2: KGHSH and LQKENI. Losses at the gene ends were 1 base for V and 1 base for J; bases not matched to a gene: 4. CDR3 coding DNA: TGTGCCAGCTCACCACGGGCAGGGGGTTCCTATAATTCACCCCTCCACTTT. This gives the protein CASSPRAGGSYNSPLHF. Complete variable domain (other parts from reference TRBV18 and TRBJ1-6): NAGVMQNPRHLVRRRGQEARLRCSPMKGHSHVYWYRQLPEEGLKFMVYLQKENIIDESGMPKERFSAEFPKEGPSILRIQQVVRGDSAAYFCASSPRAGGSYNSPLHFGNGTRLTVT.

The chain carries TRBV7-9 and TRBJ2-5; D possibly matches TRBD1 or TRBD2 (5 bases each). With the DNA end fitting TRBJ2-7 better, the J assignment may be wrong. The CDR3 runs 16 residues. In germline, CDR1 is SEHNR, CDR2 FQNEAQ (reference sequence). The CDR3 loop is CASSLILGTEYYEQYF. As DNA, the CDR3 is TGTGCCAGCAGCTTAATCCTAGGGACGGAATACTACGAGCAGTACTTC.

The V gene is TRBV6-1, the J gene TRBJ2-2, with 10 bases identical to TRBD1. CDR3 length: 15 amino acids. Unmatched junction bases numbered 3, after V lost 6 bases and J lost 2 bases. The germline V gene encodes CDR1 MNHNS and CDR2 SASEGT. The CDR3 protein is CASSRTGGNTGELFF. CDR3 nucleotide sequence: TGTGCCAGCAGCAGGACAGGGGGAAACACCGGGGAGCTGTTTTTT.

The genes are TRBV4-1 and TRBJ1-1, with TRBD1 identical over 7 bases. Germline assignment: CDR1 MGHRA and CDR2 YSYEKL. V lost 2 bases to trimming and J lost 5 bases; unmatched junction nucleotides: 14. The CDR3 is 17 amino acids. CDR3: CASSQLPGQGDSTEAFF. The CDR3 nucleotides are TGCGCCAGCAGCCAACTTCCAGGGCAGGGGGATAGTACTGAAGCTTTCTTT.

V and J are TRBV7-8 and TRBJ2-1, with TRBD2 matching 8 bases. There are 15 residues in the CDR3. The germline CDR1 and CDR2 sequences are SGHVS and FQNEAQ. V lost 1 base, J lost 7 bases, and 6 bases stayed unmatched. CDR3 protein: CASSLGGTSGNEQFF. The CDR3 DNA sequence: TGTGCCAGCAGCTTAGGAGGGACTAGTGGTAATGAGCAGTTCTTC.

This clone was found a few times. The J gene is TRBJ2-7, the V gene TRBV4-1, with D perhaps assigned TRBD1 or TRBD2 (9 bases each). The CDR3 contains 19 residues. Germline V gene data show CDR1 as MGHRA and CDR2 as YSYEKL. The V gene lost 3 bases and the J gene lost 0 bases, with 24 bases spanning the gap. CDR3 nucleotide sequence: TGCGCCAGCAGCCAGCGGACAGGGGCCCTAGCGGGGAGCTCCTACGAGCAGTACTTC. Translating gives CASSQRTGALAGSSYEQYF.

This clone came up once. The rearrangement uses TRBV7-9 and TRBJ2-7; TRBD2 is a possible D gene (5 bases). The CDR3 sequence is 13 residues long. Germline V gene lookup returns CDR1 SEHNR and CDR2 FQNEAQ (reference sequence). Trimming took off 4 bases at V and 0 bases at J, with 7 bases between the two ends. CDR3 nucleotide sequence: TGTGCCAGCAGCTCAGACTACTCCTACGAGCAGTACTTC. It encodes CASSSDYSYEQYF.

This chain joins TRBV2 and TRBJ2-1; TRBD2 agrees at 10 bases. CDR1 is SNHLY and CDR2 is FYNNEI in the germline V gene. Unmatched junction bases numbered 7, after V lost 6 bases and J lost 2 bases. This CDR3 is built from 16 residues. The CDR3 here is CASRKTSGEAYNEQFF. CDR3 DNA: TGTGCCAGCAGAAAAACTAGCGGGGAGGCCTACAATGAGCAGTTCTTC.